These T cell receptor beta chains were read from a single sample in a study of cytomegalovirus exposure and HLA in healthy donors. The assay was immunoSEQ multiplex PCR, and TCRdb's table has in-frame clones only and misses some. The table shows 110,000 or so clones, with around 73% occurring only once. Sequencing input: PBMCs. The source of these receptors is a woman aged 25-40 years in good health and CMV-seropositive. The CDR3 runs from the conserved cysteine through the conserved F or W. The order of the fields is clone size, J gene, D gene, V gene, CDR3 protein, CDR3 DNA. The D gene is left open where the match is weak. Clone size is not always given. Where it is, it says once, few, many or a class for expanded clones.

clone size: few; J gene: TRBJ2-2; D gene: TRBD2; V gene: TRBV10-3; CDR3 protein: CAVGRGADTGELFF; CDR3 DNA: TGTGCCGTGGGGCGGGGGGCCGACACCGGGGAGCTGTTTTTT
clone size: NA; J gene: TRBJ1-2; D gene: TRBD1; V gene: TRBV18; CDR3 protein: CASSPGQENYGYTF; CDR3 DNA: TGTGCCAGCTCACCGGGACAGGAAAACTATGGCTACACCTTC
clone size: NA; J gene: TRBJ1-3; D gene: NA; V gene: TRBV5-4; CDR3 protein: CASSLGGTVNSGNTIYF; CDR3 DNA: TGTGCCAGCAGCTTGGGGGGCACAGTGAACTCTGGAAACACCATATATTTT
clone size: NA; J gene: TRBJ1-5; D gene: NA; V gene: TRBV6-1; CDR3 protein: CASSDPGQPQHF; CDR3 DNA: TGTGCCAGCAGTGACCCGGGGCAGCCCCAGCATTTT
clone size: NA; J gene: TRBJ2-2; D gene: NA; V gene: TRBV10-1; CDR3 protein: CASSFGGEDTGELFF; CDR3 DNA: TGCGCCAGCAGCTTCGGGGGTGAAGACACCGGGGAGCTGTTTTTT
clone size: once; J gene: TRBJ1-2; D gene: NA; V gene: TRBV5-6; CDR3 protein: CASRNTGGEGYTF; CDR3 DNA: TGTGCCAGCAGAAATACCGGCGGGGAAGGCTACACCTTC
clone size: NA; J gene: TRBJ1-2; D gene: NA; V gene: TRBV4-1; CDR3 protein: CASSLGTSNYGYTF; CDR3 DNA: TGCGCCAGCAGCCTTGGGACTTCTAACTATGGCTACACCTTC
clone size: few; J gene: TRBJ2-6; D gene: NA; V gene: TRBV11-3; CDR3 protein: CASSLSVRVAGANVLTF; CDR3 DNA: TGTGCCAGCAGCTTATCAGTCAGGGTGGCTGGGGCCAACGTCCTGACTTTC
clone size: few; J gene: TRBJ2-1; D gene: TRBD1; V gene: TRBV5-1; CDR3 protein: CASSGGQGAWNEQFF; CDR3 DNA: TGCGCCAGCAGCGGGGGACAGGGGGCGTGGAATGAGCAGTTCTTC
clone size: NA; J gene: TRBJ1-1; D gene: NA; V gene: TRBV5-6; CDR3 protein: CASSLSGRYTEAFF; CDR3 DNA: TGTGCCAGCAGCTTGTCAGGGCGGTACACTGAAGCTTTCTTT